Shown below are 20 T cell receptor beta chains from a single sample sequenced in a study of T cell responses to AZD1222 COVID-19 vaccine. Only in-frame clones appear in the TCRdb table, and some are missing; sequencing was by immunoSEQ multiplex PCR. The sample comprises more than 150,000 clones, 90% to 95% of which are singletons, and around 3.5% rests with the top ten. The sequencing used peripheral blood, collected 28 days after the second AZD1222 dose. These receptors all stem from an adult who received the AZD1222 COVID-19 vaccine.

The rearrangement joins TRBV19 to TRBJ1-1; 8 nucleotides align to TRBD1. V lost 4 bases and J lost 6; bases outside the gene matches: 10. CDR1 and CDR2 from the germline V gene are LNHDA and SQIVND (reference sequence). The CDR3 runs to 15 residues. CDR3 sequence reads: CASSTISDRASEAFF. As DNA, the CDR3 is TGTGCCAGTAGTACAATTTCGGACAGGGCTTCTGAAGCTTTCTTT. The whole variable domain, filled in from reference TRBV19 and TRBJ1-1, reads DGGITQSPKYLFRKEGQNVTLSCEQNLNHDAMYWYRQDPGQGLRLIYYSQIVNDFQKGDIAEGYSVSREKKESFPLTVTSAQKNPTAFYLCASSTISDRASEAFFGQGTRLTVV.

The CDR3 DNA sequence: TGTGCCAGCAGTCCTCGGACTAGCGGGAGCAACAGGGAGCTGTTTTTT. Protein product: CASSPRTSGSNRELFF. The chain links TRBV28 to TRBJ2-2; 13 bases agree with TRBD2. CDR3 length: 16 amino acids. V gave up 5 bases and J gave up 9 bases; unmatched junction bases: 9. CDR1 MDHEN and CDR2 SYDVKM come from the germline V gene.

This chain connects TRBV14 to TRBJ1-6; 7 positions match TRBD1. CDR1 is SGHDN and CDR2 is FVKESK in the germline V gene. The CDR3 has 16 amino acids. Trimming cost V 10 bases and J 4 bases; bases outside gene matches: 13. CDR3 sequence reads: CAIPVWGQFYNSPLHF. Written as DNA, the CDR3 is TGTGCCATCCCGGTGTGGGGACAGTTTTATAATTCACCCCTCCACTTT.

The CDR3 coding sequence is TGCGCCAGCAGCTTGGCCCCGGGGGCTAACTATGGCTACACCTTC. This translates into CASSLAPGANYGYTF. The chain is built from TRBV5-1 and TRBJ1-2; TRBD1 might be the D (5 bases). CDR3 length: 15 residues. V dropped 0 bases and J dropped 0 bases, with 9 bases sitting between them. In germline, CDR1 is SGHRS, CDR2 YFSETQ.

The chain links TRBV4-1 to TRBJ1-2, with D possibly TRBD1 on 5 matching bases. The CDR3 consists of 15 residues. Trimming left V 0 bases short and J 7 bases short, with 15 bases between. From germline, CDR1 is MGHRA and CDR2 YSYEKL. The CDR3 DNA reads as TGCGCCAGCAGCCAAGATGCAGGGCCGACGGGTGGCTACACCTTC. This encodes CASSQDAGPTGGYTF.

The chain has TRBV28 and TRBJ2-3; D is perhaps TRBD2 (6 bases). Germline V gives CDR1 MDHEN, CDR2 SYDVKM. The CDR3 covers 16 residues. Trimming shortened V by 3 bases and J by 6 bases, and 19 bases separated the two germline ends. Here the CDR3 reads CASSFLSGRDSDTQYF. In DNA, the CDR3 is TGTGCCAGCAGTTTCCTCTCGGGGCGGGACTCGGATACGCAGTATTTT.

CDR3: CAISGEIREQFF. The DNA for the CDR3 is TGTGCCATCAGTGGGGAGATCCGGGAGCAGTTCTTC. The genes are TRBV10-3 and TRBJ2-1; the D gene is possibly TRBD2 (5 bases). With 4 bases removed from V and 10 bases from J, the gap between germline ends came to 11 bases. Germline CDR1 and CDR2: ENHRY and SYGVKD. The CDR3 is made up of 12 amino acids.

The chain combines TRBV5-1 with TRBJ1-1, with no clear D. V gave up 2 bases and J gave up 1 base, with 9 bases separating them. The V gene's germline CDR1 is SGHRS and CDR2 YFSETQ. This CDR3 contains 14 residues. CDR3 DNA: TGCGCCAGCAGCTTTGGGCACCCGAACACTGAAGCTTTCTTT. This codes for CASSFGHPNTEAFF.

The chain uses TRBV5-4 and TRBJ1-3, with a weak D call TRBD1 (5 bases). This CDR3 is built from 15 residues. V dropped 4 bases and J dropped 0 bases, with 11 bases sitting between them. Germline assignment: CDR1 SGHNT and CDR2 YYREEE (reference sequence). The CDR3 loop reads CASSQQAISGNTIYF. The CDR3 DNA sequence: TGTGCCAGCAGCCAACAGGCGATCTCTGGAAACACCATATATTTT.

This sequence joins TRBV24-1 and TRBJ1-2; TRBD1 might be the D (5 bases). Per the germline V gene, CDR1 is KGHDR and CDR2 is SFDVKD. The CDR3 length is 15 residues. Between the trimmed V and J ends, which lost 4 bases and 2 bases, there was a span of 13 bases. The CDR3 loop is CATSEVRRGNYGYTF. CDR3 DNA sequence: TGTGCCACCAGTGAGGTTAGACGGGGCAACTATGGCTACACCTTC.

The rearrangement links TRBV10-2 to TRBJ2-2, with unresolved D. Germline CDR1 reads WSHSY; CDR2 reads SAAADI. Trimming removed 3 bases at V and 6 bases at J, with 8 bases between. The CDR3 is 13 residues long. The DNA for the CDR3 is TGCGCCAGCAGTGAAAACGCCGCCGGGGAGCTGTTTTTT. Translation gives CASSENAAGELFF.

The chain couples TRBV28 to TRBJ1-5; D may be TRBD1 (5 bases). This CDR3 is 14 amino acids long. CDR1 is MDHEN, CDR2 SYDVKM, per germline. V was clipped by 3 bases and J by 7 bases, with 13 bases between them. CDR3 sequence: CASSFSSRGQPQHF. The CDR3 nucleotides are TGTGCCAGCAGTTTTTCTTCCCGGGGGCAGCCCCAGCATTTT.

CDR3 protein: CATSYNSGTGVSQETQYF. For the CDR3, the DNA is TGTGCCACCAGTTATAATTCCGGGACAGGGGTCTCCCAAGAGACCCAGTACTTC. The rearrangement joins TRBV24-1 to TRBJ2-5, with 10 bases that match TRBD1. J gave up 1 base and V 6 bases, and 13 bases lay outside the gene matches. The germline V gene encodes CDR1 KGHDR and CDR2 SFDVKD. This CDR3 region has 18 residues.

The chain is built from TRBV6-5 and TRBJ1-4, with D hard to call. CDR1 and CDR2 from the germline V gene are MNHEY and SVGAGI. Trimming removed 2 bases from V and 0 bases from J, with 10 bases in between. The CDR3 sequence is 16 residues long. Written as DNA, the CDR3 is TGTGCCAGCAGTTACCTTAAGGGCGCAACTAATGAAAAACTGTTTTTT. This encodes CASSYLKGATNEKLFF.

Remarks on this clone: One end of the junction fails to match germline, which may point to a read error. V gene TRBV5-1 combines with J gene TRBJ1-4, with 10 bases that match TRBD1. This CDR3 comprises 15 residues. CDR1 is SGHRS and CDR2 is YFSETQ in the germline V gene. CDR3 sequence reads: CASSLEKTGGEKLFF. The CDR3, as DNA: TGCGCCAGCAGTTTGGAGAAGACAGGGGGCGAAAAACTGTTTTTT.

The chain's CDR3 is CASKLTGRNQPQHF. The CDR3 DNA sequence: TGTGCCAGCAAATTGACAGGACGCAATCAGCCCCAGCATTTT. The chain couples TRBV2 to TRBJ1-5, with a weak D call TRBD1 (6 bases). Germline V gives CDR1 SNHLY, CDR2 FYNNEI. This CDR3 is built from 14 residues. The V and J ends lost 7 bases and 2 bases respectively, with 12 bases between them.

The chain joins TRBV7-6 to TRBJ2-3; D ambiguous. Per the germline V gene, CDR1 is SGHVS and CDR2 is FNYEAQ. The CDR3 contains 13 residues. The V gene lost 1 base and the J gene lost 3 bases, with 5 bases spanning the gap. The CDR3 DNA is TGTGCCAGCAGCTTAGTTCTTACAGATACGCAGTATTTT. Amino acid sequence: CASSLVLTDTQYF.

The chain has TRBV5-1 and TRBJ2-6; D is ambiguous. The CDR3 length is 18 residues. Germline values: CDR1 SGHRS, CDR2 YFSETQ. V was pared by 4 bases and J by 4 bases, with 21 bases between. CDR3 coding DNA: TGCGCCAGCAGCGCGGCCAACGTCGGCGTCTCCGGGGCCAACGTCCTGACTTTC. It is translated as CASSAANVGVSGANVLTF.

The table lists this clone with a count of one. The J gene is TRBJ1-1, the V gene TRBV2; 8 bases are a match to TRBD1. The germline V gene has CDR1 SNHLY and CDR2 FYNNEI. With V trimmed by 4 bases and J by 5 bases, 15 bases remained unmatched. This CDR3 is built from 17 residues. The CDR3 protein is CASSAGQGRMGETEAFF. As DNA, the CDR3 is TGTGCCAGCAGTGCTGGACAGGGAAGAATGGGGGAGACTGAAGCTTTCTTT.

This clone turned up a few times. This chain uses TRBV5-1 with TRBJ1-5, with unresolved D. The CDR3 runs 15 residues. Between the trimmed V and J ends, which lost 5 bases and 0 bases, there was a span of 12 bases. Germline V gives CDR1 SGHRS, CDR2 YFSETQ. CDR3 amino acids: CASRLRPASNQPQHF. The DNA of the CDR3 is TGCGCCAGCAGGCTTAGGCCAGCTAGCAATCAGCCCCAGCATTTT.